The 23 T cell receptor beta chains in this list originate from one sample, sequenced in a study of T cells in Graves' hyperthyroidism and ophthalmopathy. Amplification targeted TCR beta CDR3 regions from RNA transcripts. HTBI primers were employed in a first-round RT-PCR of the TCR CDR3. TCRdb recomputed calls from the multiplex PCR reads with MiXCR, one row per CDR3 protein. The sample holds roughly 380,000 distinct CDR3 sequences, about 13% seen once. Sequences were obtained from blood. These receptors originate from a man aged 30-40 years with Graves' hyperthyroidism that later progressed to Graves' ophthalmopathy.

The chain uses TRBV6-6 and TRBJ1-2; 7 bases agree with TRBD1. Trimming at V came to 0 bases and at J to 2 bases, leaving 3 bases not matched to a gene. In germline, CDR1 is MNHNY, CDR2 SVGAGI (reference sequence). This CDR3 comprises 15 residues. The CDR3 bases are TGTGCCAGCAGTTACTCCGGGACAGACAACTATGGCTACACCTTC. Translated: CASSYSGTDNYGYTF.

This clonotype was seen a handful of times. This rearrangement joins TRBV28 to TRBJ1-4; possibly TRBD1 for D (5 bases). Trimming pared 7 bases from V and 5 bases from J, leaving 17 bases between. Germline V lookup: CDR1 MDHEN, CDR2 SYDVKM. There are 15 residues in the CDR3. CDR3 residues: CASIPGTSSNEKLFF. CDR3 sequence (DNA): TGTGCCAGCATTCCCGGGACTTCCTCCAATGAAAAACTGTTTTTT.

In regard to this clonotype: A much bigger clone sits one base away, suggesting this may be a read error. J is TRBJ2-3 and V is TRBV7-9, with 10 nucleotides matching TRBD1. After removal of 7 bases from V and 5 bases from J, the junction contained 9 bases not matched to a gene. Germline V CDR1 and CDR2: SEHNR, FQNEAQ (reference sequence). The length of the CDR3 is 15 residues. The CDR3 nucleotides read TGTGCCAGCAACCCCCCAGGACAGGGGGTAGATACGCAGTATTTT. Encoded protein: CASNPPGQGVDTQYF.

This clonotype was counted between two and nine times. The chain couples TRBV19 to TRBJ1-4; no firm D call. The CDR3 covers 16 residues. CDR1 is LNHDA and CDR2 is SQIVND in the germline V gene (reference sequence). Trimming pared 2 bases from V and 8 bases from J, leaving 18 bases between. The CDR3 nucleotides read TGTGCCAGTAGTATAATGGAGACGGGGAAAAAGGAAAAACTGTTTTTT. Translation gives CASSIMETGKKEKLFF.

The table lists this clonotype with a count of one. The chain joins TRBV5-6 to TRBJ2-3, with 9 bases that match TRBD1. V trimming: 4 bases; J trimming: 5 bases; junction bases outside the gene matches: 11. The CDR3 consists of 16 residues. CDR1 and CDR2 from the germline V gene are SGHDT and YYEEEE. The CDR3 nucleotides are TGTGCCAGCAGCCACCTAATCGGACAGGGGTTAGATACGCAGTATTTT. This gives the protein CASSHLIGQGLDTQYF.

This clonotype was seen at least ten times. The chain combines TRBV6-5 with TRBJ1-1; D is unclear. The CDR3 runs 14 residues. Trimming removed 0 bases at V and 2 bases at J, with 7 bases between. In germline, CDR1 is MNHEY, CDR2 SVGAGI. CDR3 sequence: CASSYSGVNTEAFF. The CDR3, as DNA: TGTGCCAGCAGTTACTCTGGGGTTAACACTGAAGCTTTCTTT.

This clonotype showed up many times. This sequence joins TRBV3-1 and TRBJ2-3, with TRBD2 matching over 8 bases. Germline CDR1 and CDR2: LGHDT and YNNKEL (reference sequence). The J segment lost 4 bases and the V segment lost 5 bases, leaving 5 bases of the junction unmatched. This CDR3 is 14 amino acids long. CDR3 protein: CASSWTSKADTQYF. In nucleotides, the CDR3 is TGTGCCAGCAGCTGGACTAGCAAGGCAGATACGCAGTATTTT.

This clonotype was recorded once. This may stem from a read error, because a much larger clone lies one nucleotide away. The chain joins TRBV6-1 to TRBJ2-7; weak D call: TRBD1 (5 bases). V was pared by 6 bases and J by 3 bases, with 15 bases between. Germline V CDR1 and CDR2: MNHNS, SASEGT. The CDR3 is 14 amino acids. The CDR3 coding sequence is TGTGCCAGCAGGCGGACATGTGGGGTCTACGAGCAGTACTTC. Residues: CASRRTCGVYEQYF.

J is TRBJ2-5 and V is TRBV6-1; no clear D gene. The germline CDR1 and CDR2 sequences are MNHNS and SASEGT. Deletions cut 8 bases from V and 2 bases from J, with 12 bases between. This CDR3 is 13 amino acids long. Here the CDR3 DNA reads TGTGCCAGCCAGAGAACTTTACAAGAGACCCAGTACTTC. The encoded protein is CASQRTLQETQYF.

This clonotype was observed a handful of times. The chain's CDR3 is CAGGLDPGGQPQHF. CDR3 bases: TGTGCCGGAGGGTTGGACCCAGGAGGGCAGCCCCAGCATTTT. The V and J genes are TRBV6-1 and TRBJ1-5, with D unresolved. This CDR3 is 14 amino acids long. Germline V lookup: CDR1 MNHNS, CDR2 SASEGT. Trimming removed 11 bases from V and 7 bases from J, with 21 bases in between.

This clonotype was detected ten times or more. The chain has TRBV5-1 and TRBJ1-1; the D gene is possibly TRBD1 (5 bases). V was trimmed by 6 bases and J by 3 bases, leaving 15 bases between them. CDR1 and CDR2 (germline): SGHRS, YFSETQ. The CDR3 has 14 residues. The CDR3 here is CASTTGGTDTEAFF. The CDR3 nucleotides are TGCGCCAGCACCACCGGGGGGACGGACACTGAAGCTTTCTTT.

The sample holds many counts of this clonotype. V usage is TRBV20-1 and J usage is TRBJ2-7; 9 bases line up with TRBD2. The CDR3 extends over 15 amino acids. Germline-derived CDR1 and CDR2 are DFQATT and SNEGSKA (reference sequence). V lost 6 bases, J lost 3 bases, and 12 bases stayed unmatched. The DNA of the CDR3 is TGCAGTGCGCGAGGACTAGCGATCTCTTACTACGAGCAGTACTTC. The encoded protein is CSARGLAISYYEQYF.

The sample holds a few counts of this clonotype. This rearrangement joins TRBV5-1 to TRBJ1-4; TRBD1 agrees at 8 bases. This CDR3 is 16 amino acids long. Germline V gene sequence: CDR1 SGHRS, CDR2 YFSETQ. Trimming took 3 bases from V and 6 from J; bases not matched to a gene: 10. This CDR3 reads CASSSPFGTGDEKLFF. The CDR3 DNA reads as TGCGCCAGCAGCTCCCCATTCGGGACAGGTGATGAAAAACTGTTTTTT. The full variable domain, in which reference TRBV5-1 and TRBJ1-4 provide the parts outside the CDR3, is KAGVTQTPRYLIKTRGQQVTLSCSPISGHRSVSWYQQTPGQGLQFLFEYFSETQRNKGNFPGRFSGRQFSNSRSEMNVSTLELGDSALYLCASSSPFGTGDEKLFFGSGTQLSVL.

This clonotype came up many times. The V and J genes are TRBV20-1 and TRBJ2-3; no clear D gene. The CDR3 sequence is 13 residues long. CDR1 DFQATT and CDR2 SNEGSKA come from the germline V gene (reference sequence). Trimming shortened V by 0 bases and J by 2 bases, and 6 bases separated the two germline ends. CDR3: CSAREVDTDTQYF. For the CDR3, the DNA is TGCAGTGCTAGAGAGGTTGACACAGATACGCAGTATTTT.

The V call is TRBV14, the J call TRBJ2-7, with D maybe TRBD1 (5 bases). Germline assignment: CDR1 SGHDN and CDR2 FVKESK. The V end was cut by 3 bases, the J end by 3 bases, with 6 bases between. CDR3 size: 12 residues. The CDR3 DNA reads TGTGCCAGCAGCCACAGGGACTACGAGCAGTACTTC. Translated: CASSHRDYEQYF.

This clonotype was recorded many times. The chain has TRBV16 and TRBJ1-1; D is unclear. The germline V gene has CDR1 KGHSY and CDR2 FQNENV. Trimming stripped 1 base from V and 7 bases from J, with 7 bases between. The CDR3 sequence is 12 residues long. The CDR3 region is CASSQYDLEAFF. The CDR3 coding sequence is TGTGCCAGCAGCCAATACGATCTTGAAGCTTTCTTT.

This clonotype was counted many times. The rearrangement uses TRBV11-2 and TRBJ2-7, with D maybe TRBD1 (6 bases). The CDR3 loop spans 13 amino acids. Germline CDR1 reads SGHAT; CDR2 reads FQNNGV. The germline V and J ends were trimmed by 1 base and 6 bases, with 10 bases remaining between them. The CDR3 reads CASSLGQAGEQYF. In nucleotides, the CDR3 is TGTGCCAGCAGCTTAGGACAGGCCGGCGAGCAGTACTTC.

The chain carries TRBV30 and TRBJ2-6; D may correspond to TRBD1 or TRBD2 (5 bases each). This CDR3 comprises 12 residues. Germline-derived CDR1 and CDR2 are GTSNPN and SVGIG (reference sequence). V was shortened by 5 bases and J by 4 bases, with 6 bases between the two germline ends. The CDR3 spells CAWEGGANVLTF. The CDR3 DNA follows: TGTGCCTGGGAGGGGGGGGCCAACGTCCTGACTTTC.

This clonotype was detected a few times. The genes are TRBV20-1 and TRBJ2-5; 11 bases agree with TRBD2. The CDR3 is 14 residues long. Trimming removed 1 base from V and 4 bases from J; junction bases left unmatched: 2. Per germline, CDR1 DFQATT and CDR2 SNEGSKA (reference sequence). CDR3 nucleotide sequence: TGCAGTGCTAGAGTAGCGGGGGGGCCAGAGACCCAGTACTTC. This encodes CSARVAGGPETQYF.

This clonotype has just a few counts. The gene calls are TRBV4-1 and TRBJ2-1; D uncertain. CDR1 is MGHRA and CDR2 is YSYEKL in the germline V gene. V lost 4 bases to trimming and J lost 0 bases, with 13 bases between them. The CDR3 loop spans 16 amino acids. Here the CDR3 DNA reads TGCGCCAGCAGCCTATTACAGCGAAGCTCCTACAATGAGCAGTTCTTC. Its translation is CASSLLQRSSYNEQFF.

This clonotype was seen repeatedly, ten times or more. V gene TRBV30 combines with J gene TRBJ2-1, with D uncertain. Germline V CDR1 and CDR2: GTSNPN, SVGIG (reference sequence). V gave up 3 bases and J gave up 7 bases, with 10 bases separating them. The CDR3 is made up of 12 amino acids. In DNA form, the CDR3 reads TGTGCCTGGAGCGCCCAAGCTAATGAGCAGTTCTTC. This encodes CAWSAQANEQFF.

This clonotype was seen a few times. The V call is TRBV3-1, the J call TRBJ2-3; TRBD1 aligns across 8 bases. This CDR3 is built from 15 residues. Germline CDR1 and CDR2: LGHDT and YNNKEL (reference sequence). Trimming at V came to 4 bases and at J to 2 bases, leaving 5 bases not matched to a gene. This chain's CDR3 is CASSLRQGLTDTQYF. The CDR3 bases are TGTGCCAGCAGCCTACGACAGGGGCTCACAGATACGCAGTATTTT.

In regard to this clonotype: Being one base from a much bigger clone, this may be a read error. The V gene is TRBV12-3 or TRBV12-4, the J gene TRBJ1-1; TRBD1 is a possible D gene (6 bases). The CDR3 contains 15 residues. The CDR3 DNA follows: TGTGCCAGCAGTCCCGCCACAGGGACGAACACTGAAGCTCTCTTT. It is translated as CASSPATGTNTEALF.